This TCR beta chain was recorded in a study of beta chain features in type 1 diabetes. Study outcomes and limitations: There were fewer insertions and more deletions at the VDJ junctions of type 1 diabetes patients. Type 1 diabetes patients showed a moderate but significant shortening of TCRB CDR3s in all four CD4+ subsets.

Sorted populations all exceeded 95% purity. The study reverse transcribed the entire isolated RNA, so it sequenced expressed TCRB transcripts. Only in-frame clones appear in the TCRdb table, and some are missing; sequencing was by immunoSEQ multiplex PCR. Among some 660,000 clones, about an eighth were seen once, and the ten largest hold approximately 0.043%. The CDR3 has 12 residues if both end residues are counted. This clone occurred many times. Its antigen is not known. Since the CDR3 does not end with the conserved phenylalanine or tryptophan, this likely comes from a read error. Because the CDR3's place on the DNA is in doubt, the DNA is left out and the CDR3 is given as listed by TCRdb.

This receptor was taken from a man between 18 and 35 years old with type 1 diabetes. The sequenced material came from naive CD4+ T cells from blood. The chain uses TRBV23-1 and TRBJ2-7. TRBV23-1 is an ORF, and what it does is uncertain. This chain's CDR3 is CASSQRVRSRQL.